The 8 T cell receptor beta chains given below trace back to one sample, sequenced in a study of blood T cell repertoires in COVID-19. Assay: immunoSEQ multiplex PCR; the TCRdb copy retains only in-frame clones and omits some. The sample lists approximately 40,000 clones, roughly 87% occurring once. The sequencing sample was made of peripheral blood. Receptors originate from a man in his 60s with acute or convalescent COVID-19.

The chain is built from TRBV5-1 and TRBJ1-1; tentative D call: TRBD1 (6 bases). V was clipped by 2 bases and J by 1 base, with 9 bases between them. Per the germline V gene, CDR1 is SGHRS and CDR2 is YFSETQ. CDR3 length: 14 amino acids. CDR3 protein: CASSFNRANTEAFF. CDR3 coding DNA: TGCGCCAGCAGCTTCAACAGGGCGAACACTGAAGCTTTCTTT.

The CDR3 sequence: CASSFGQGAGQPQHF. Written as DNA, the CDR3 is TGTGCCAGCAGTTTTGGGCAGGGGGCGGGACAGCCCCAGCATTTT. This chain joins TRBV27 and TRBJ1-5, with 8 bases lining up with TRBD1. The ends lost 3 bases at V and 7 bases at J; junction bases unmatched: 8. Per the germline V gene, CDR1 is MNHEY and CDR2 is SMNVEV (reference sequence). The CDR3 has 15 residues.

The chain recombines TRBV5-5 with TRBJ1-4; D gene uncertain. CDR1 and CDR2 (germline): SGHKS, YYEKEE (reference sequence). Trimming stripped 4 bases from V and 0 bases from J, with 13 bases between. CDR3 length: 16 amino acids. CDR3 sequence reads: CASSPYLGATNEKLFF. The CDR3 DNA is TGTGCCAGCAGCCCTTACCTCGGGGCAACTAATGAAAAACTGTTTTTT.

The chain employs TRBV5-1 and TRBJ2-5, with 8 positions matching TRBD1. This CDR3 has 16 residues. Germline V gene lookup returns CDR1 SGHRS and CDR2 YFSETQ. V dropped 3 bases and J dropped 2; count of bases not matched to a gene: 9. The CDR3 coding sequence is TGCGCCAGCAGCTCTACGGCGGGACAGGCACAAGAGACCCAGTACTTC. It translates to CASSSTAGQAQETQYF. Looking up the rest from reference TRBV5-1 and TRBJ2-5 gives the full variable domain: KAGVTQTPRYLIKTRGQQVTLSCSPISGHRSVSWYQQTPGQGLQFLFEYFSETQRNKGNFPGRFSGRQFSNSRSEMNVSTLELGDSALYLCASSSTAGQAQETQYFGPGTRLLVL.

The chain uses TRBV7-9 and TRBJ1-1, with D possibly matching TRBD1 (6 bases). V lost 7 bases to trimming and J lost 0 bases, with 12 bases between them. CDR3 size: 14 residues. Germline V gives CDR1 SEHNR, CDR2 FQNEAQ (reference sequence). Here the CDR3 reads CASTLDRMNTEAFF. The CDR3 nucleotides are TGTGCCAGCACCCTGGACAGAATGAACACTGAAGCTTTCTTT.

Only one count was recorded for this clone. The chain employs TRBV5-1 and TRBJ1-1; 8 bases map to TRBD1. This CDR3 has 15 residues. Unmatched junction bases numbered 5, after V lost 0 bases and J lost 4 bases. Germline CDR1 reads SGHRS; CDR2 reads YFSETQ. Here the CDR3 reads CASSLDTGGGTEAFF. CDR3 DNA sequence: TGCGCCAGCAGCTTGGACACAGGGGGAGGCACTGAAGCTTTCTTT.

The V and J genes are TRBV6-5 and TRBJ1-3; no firm D call. CDR1 is MNHEY, CDR2 SVGAGI, per germline. Trimming took 0 bases from V and 4 from J, leaving 10 bases between them. The CDR3 is 15 amino acids. Written as DNA, the CDR3 is TGTGCCAGCAGTTACTCTCGGGGAAACGGAAACACCATATATTTT. Its protein product is CASSYSRGNGNTIYF.

The V call is TRBV30, the J call TRBJ1-1; D unclear. The length of the CDR3 is 12 residues. V was shortened by 4 bases and J by 7 bases, with 13 bases between the two germline ends. Germline CDR1 and CDR2: GTSNPN and SVGIG (reference sequence). The CDR3: CAWNPGRSEAFF. The CDR3 DNA is TGTGCCTGGAACCCGGGAAGAAGTGAAGCTTTCTTT.